Listed below are T cell receptor beta chains from one sample, sequenced in a study of T cell clonotyping in hematopoietic cell transplantation. The repertoire was sequenced with immunoSEQ multiplex PCR; TCRdb's copy has only in-frame clones and lacks some. Here the sample spans about 13,000 clones, approximately 92% being singletons. The source was PBMCs, collected 100 days after allogeneic stem cell transplant. The origin of the receptors is a female patient aged 45-65 years who had an allogeneic stem cell transplant from an unrelated donor, so the T cells may come from the graft donor. Some clones in this sample may be carry-over from other donors' samples. CDR3s include the opening cysteine and the closing phenylalanine or tryptophan. Each record gives: D gene, J gene, clone size, V gene, CDR3 DNA, CDR3 protein. D genes are given only for firm matches. Expanded clones get a size class; other rows say once, few or many, or leave the size out.

d_gene: -
j_gene: TRBJ2-3
abundance: -
v_gene: TRBV7-9
CDR3nt: TGTGCCAGCAGCTTCCGGAAGGCCCCCACAGATACGCAGTATTTT
CDR3aa: CASSFRKAPTDTQYF

d_gene: -
j_gene: TRBJ1-5
abundance: once
v_gene: TRBV2
CDR3nt: TGTGCCAGCAGTCAGGTAACAACCGCCGATCAGCCCCAGCATTTT
CDR3aa: CASSQVTTADQPQHF

d_gene: TRBD2
j_gene: TRBJ2-5
abundance: -
v_gene: TRBV28
CDR3nt: TGTGCCAGCAGTCAAGCCTTCCCGGGACAGGGGAAACAACTAGCGGGAGGCCTGTGGGGTGGCCAGTACTTC
CDR3aa: CASSQAFPGQGKQLAGGLWGGQYF

d_gene: -
j_gene: TRBJ2-1
abundance: few
v_gene: TRBV29-1
CDR3nt: TGCAGCGTTGTGAAGCGTGCGGATGAGCAGTTCTTC
CDR3aa: CSVVKRADEQFF

d_gene: TRBD1
j_gene: TRBJ1-6
abundance: -
v_gene: TRBV25-1
CDR3nt: TGTGCCAGCAGTGGCCTACAGGGGTATAATTCACCCCTCCACTTT
CDR3aa: CASSGLQGYNSPLHF

d_gene: -
j_gene: TRBJ2-7
abundance: -
v_gene: TRBV5-6
CDR3nt: TGTGCCAGCAGCTCCCTTCGACACCGGGTCACATTCCACGAGCAGTACTTC
CDR3aa: CASSSLRHRVTFHEQYF

d_gene: -
j_gene: TRBJ2-7
abundance: -
v_gene: TRBV19
CDR3nt: TGTGCCAGTAGTATGTTTCCCAGCAACGAGCAGTACTTC
CDR3aa: CASSMFPSNEQYF

d_gene: -
j_gene: TRBJ1-2
abundance: -
v_gene: TRBV4-3
CDR3nt: TGCGCCAGCAGCCAAGACCACAGTCACCTCTATGGCTACACCTTC
CDR3aa: CASSQDHSHLYGYTF

d_gene: -
j_gene: TRBJ2-1
abundance: once
v_gene: TRBV5-4
CDR3nt: TGTGCCAGCAGCGCCGGGACTCCGAGCTCCTACAATGAGCAGTTCTTC
CDR3aa: CASSAGTPSSYNEQFF

d_gene: -
j_gene: TRBJ1-2
abundance: few
v_gene: TRBV5-6
CDR3nt: TGTGCCAGCAGCTTCCTTAATGGTTACCACTCTGGCTACACCTTC
CDR3aa: CASSFLNGYHSGYTF

d_gene: TRBD2
j_gene: TRBJ2-7
abundance: -
v_gene: TRBV29-1
CDR3nt: TGCAGCGTTGAAGATGGGAGGGCCTCCTACGAGCAGTACTTC
CDR3aa: CSVEDGRASYEQYF

d_gene: -
j_gene: TRBJ1-2
abundance: -
v_gene: TRBV7-9
CDR3nt: TGTGCCAGCAGCTTAGGGGGTCGTGGTCCAGCTAACTATGGCTACACCTTC
CDR3aa: CASSLGGRGPANYGYTF

d_gene: -
j_gene: TRBJ2-3
abundance: -
v_gene: TRBV4-3
CDR3nt: TGCGCCAGCAGCCAAGGGCTGGGGGATACGCAGTATTTT
CDR3aa: CASSQGLGDTQYF

d_gene: -
j_gene: TRBJ1-5
abundance: -
v_gene: TRBV19
CDR3nt: TGTGCCAGTAGTATGGGGGGTCCTCGATTTCCCCAGCATTTT
CDR3aa: CASSMGGPRFPQHF

d_gene: TRBD1
j_gene: TRBJ1-2
abundance: -
v_gene: TRBV29-1
CDR3nt: TGCAGCGTTGGACAGGGCGCTAGCTATGGCTACACCTTC
CDR3aa: CSVGQGASYGYTF

d_gene: -
j_gene: TRBJ1-2
abundance: -
v_gene: TRBV19
CDR3nt: TGTGCCAGTAGTGGTCCCGGGACGGGGGAACAAGACTATGGCTACACCTTC
CDR3aa: CASSGPGTGEQDYGYTF

d_gene: -
j_gene: TRBJ2-7
abundance: -
v_gene: TRBV4-2
CDR3nt: TGTGCCAGCAGCCAAGAACTGGCGCAGGGAACCTACGAGCAGTACTTC
CDR3aa: CASSQELAQGTYEQYF

d_gene: -
j_gene: TRBJ2-5
abundance: -
v_gene: TRBV20-1
CDR3nt: TGCAGTCCAATAAAGGGGGAGACCCAGTACTTC
CDR3aa: CSPIKGETQYF

d_gene: TRBD1
j_gene: TRBJ1-5
abundance: -
v_gene: TRBV6-1
CDR3nt: TGTGCCAGCAATATACAGGGGCTCAGCAATCAGCCCCAGCATTTT
CDR3aa: CASNIQGLSNQPQHF

d_gene: -
j_gene: TRBJ1-3
abundance: -
v_gene: TRBV19
CDR3nt: TGTGCCAGTAGTATAGTGCCGGGATCCTCTGGAAACACCATATATTTT
CDR3aa: CASSIVPGSSGNTIYF

d_gene: -
j_gene: TRBJ1-2
abundance: -
v_gene: TRBV5-5
CDR3nt: TGTGCCAGCAGCTTGGACGGGGACTCTAACTATGGCTACACCTTC
CDR3aa: CASSLDGDSNYGYTF

d_gene: TRBD2
j_gene: TRBJ2-2
abundance: once
v_gene: TRBV14
CDR3nt: TGTGCCAGCAGCCAAGTTTGGTCTAGCGGAACACCCGGGGAGCTGTTTTTT
CDR3aa: CASSQVWSSGTPGELFF

d_gene: -
j_gene: TRBJ1-4
abundance: -
v_gene: TRBV7-9
CDR3nt: TGTGCCAGCAGTGGGGGACGACCGCTTAATGAAAAACTGTTTTTT
CDR3aa: CASSGGRPLNEKLFF

d_gene: TRBD1
j_gene: TRBJ2-7
abundance: -
v_gene: TRBV27
CDR3nt: TGTGCCAGCAGTTGGGACAGGGGAGGCGAGCAGTACTTC
CDR3aa: CASSWDRGGEQYF

d_gene: -
j_gene: TRBJ1-6
abundance: once
v_gene: TRBV4-1
CDR3nt: TGCGCCAGCACAACGGCCTTCGGGTCACCCCTCCACTTT
CDR3aa: CASTTAFGSPLHF

d_gene: TRBD2
j_gene: TRBJ2-1
abundance: -
v_gene: TRBV2
CDR3nt: TGTGCCAGCAGTGATGCTAGCGGGGGGTTCCACAATGAGCAGTTCTTC
CDR3aa: CASSDASGGFHNEQFF

d_gene: -
j_gene: TRBJ2-3
abundance: -
v_gene: TRBV7-2
CDR3nt: TGTGCCAGCACCTTACGTTTGTCTAGCACAGATACGCAGTATTTT
CDR3aa: CASTLRLSSTDTQYF

d_gene: -
j_gene: TRBJ2-5
abundance: few
v_gene: TRBV2
CDR3nt: TGTGCCAGCAGAATGGGGGGTGAGACCCAGTACTTC
CDR3aa: CASRMGGETQYF

d_gene: -
j_gene: TRBJ1-1
abundance: -
v_gene: TRBV6-5
CDR3nt: TGTGCCAGCGGAAGAGACAGGAACACTGAAGCTTTCTTT
CDR3aa: CASGRDRNTEAFF

d_gene: -
j_gene: TRBJ2-7
abundance: -
v_gene: TRBV10-2
CDR3nt: TGCGCCAGCAGGGGCTACGAGCAGTACTTC
CDR3aa: CASRGYEQYF

d_gene: -
j_gene: TRBJ1-2
abundance: -
v_gene: TRBV18
CDR3nt: TGTGCCAGCTCACGCGACTATGGCTACACCTTC
CDR3aa: CASSRDYGYTF

d_gene: -
j_gene: TRBJ1-1
abundance: -
v_gene: TRBV14
CDR3nt: TGTGCCAGCGGTCAGGGTCTGAACACTGAAGCTTTCTTT
CDR3aa: CASGQGLNTEAFF

d_gene: -
j_gene: TRBJ1-2
abundance: -
v_gene: TRBV27
CDR3nt: TGTGCCAGTAAACCACACAAGGGGGGCTATGGCTACACCTTC
CDR3aa: CASKPHKGGYGYTF

d_gene: -
j_gene: TRBJ1-5
abundance: -
v_gene: TRBV6-6
CDR3nt: TGTGCCAGCAGCCCTGGCACGCCGGGAGGAGGCCAGCCCCAGCATTTT
CDR3aa: CASSPGTPGGGQPQHF

d_gene: TRBD1
j_gene: TRBJ2-5
abundance: -
v_gene: TRBV14
CDR3nt: TGTGCCAGCAGCCATCTCCCTCAGGGGGTCAGCCGGCAAGAGACCCAGTACTTC
CDR3aa: CASSHLPQGVSRQETQYF

d_gene: -
j_gene: TRBJ2-2
abundance: -
v_gene: TRBV6-1
CDR3nt: TGTGCCAGCAAAGGACAGCTGAACACCGGGGAGCTGTTTTTT
CDR3aa: CASKGQLNTGELFF

d_gene: -
j_gene: TRBJ2-7
abundance: -
v_gene: TRBV29-1
CDR3nt: TGCAGCGTTGATAAGGGTCAGGGCGAGCAGTACTTC
CDR3aa: CSVDKGQGEQYF

d_gene: -
j_gene: TRBJ1-2
abundance: -
v_gene: TRBV9
CDR3nt: TGTGCCAGCAGCGTAGGAGTAGGTCACTATGGCTACACCTTC
CDR3aa: CASSVGVGHYGYTF

d_gene: -
j_gene: TRBJ1-2
abundance: once
v_gene: TRBV30
CDR3nt: TGTGCCTGGAGTTCAGGACGGCTATTCTATGGCTACACCTTC
CDR3aa: CAWSSGRLFYGYTF

d_gene: TRBD1
j_gene: TRBJ2-7
abundance: -
v_gene: TRBV30
CDR3nt: TGTGCCTGGAACCCCGGGACAGGGGGCGAGCAGTACTTC
CDR3aa: CAWNPGTGGEQYF

d_gene: -
j_gene: TRBJ1-5
abundance: -
v_gene: TRBV13
CDR3nt: TGTGCCAGCAGCTCGGACATGGGGCAGCCCCAGCATTTT
CDR3aa: CASSSDMGQPQHF

d_gene: -
j_gene: TRBJ2-1
abundance: -
v_gene: TRBV19
CDR3nt: TGTGCCAGTATGGACTACAATGAGCAGTTCTTC
CDR3aa: CASMDYNEQFF

d_gene: TRBD2
j_gene: TRBJ2-2
abundance: -
v_gene: TRBV27
CDR3nt: TGTGCCAGCAGCCTGGGAGGGACTAGCGTTGCCGGGGAGCTGTTTTTT
CDR3aa: CASSLGGTSVAGELFF

d_gene: -
j_gene: TRBJ1-1
abundance: -
v_gene: TRBV18
CDR3nt: TGTGCCAGCTCACCCGTTGAGGGAGGTGGCGCTTTCTTT
CDR3aa: CASSPVEGGGAFF

d_gene: -
j_gene: TRBJ2-7
abundance: -
v_gene: TRBV6-1
CDR3nt: TGTGCCAGCAGTGAAGTTGGGGCAGCCTACGAGCAGTACTTC
CDR3aa: CASSEVGAAYEQYF

d_gene: -
j_gene: TRBJ1-3
abundance: -
v_gene: TRBV30
CDR3nt: TGTGCCTGCGGGTTTGGAAACACCATATATTTT
CDR3aa: CACGFGNTIYF

d_gene: -
j_gene: TRBJ1-6
abundance: -
v_gene: TRBV14
CDR3nt: TGTGCCAGCAGCCAAGACAGCTATAATTCACCCCTCCACTTT
CDR3aa: CASSQDSYNSPLHF

d_gene: -
j_gene: TRBJ1-5
abundance: -
v_gene: TRBV5-1
CDR3nt: TGCGCCAGCAAAGCGGGGAACGATCAGCCCCAGCATTTT
CDR3aa: CASKAGNDQPQHF

d_gene: TRBD1
j_gene: TRBJ2-5
abundance: -
v_gene: TRBV2
CDR3nt: TGTGCCAGCAGTGTCCAGGGGGCAGAGACCCAGTACTTC
CDR3aa: CASSVQGAETQYF

d_gene: -
j_gene: TRBJ1-1
abundance: -
v_gene: TRBV4-2
CDR3nt: TGTGCCAGCAGTCTATTAAAGGGTCCCCTGAACACTGAAGCTTTCTTT
CDR3aa: CASSLLKGPLNTEAFF

d_gene: -
j_gene: TRBJ1-5
abundance: -
v_gene: TRBV19
CDR3nt: TGTGCCAGTAGTTTACACGGAAATCAGCCCCAGCATTTT
CDR3aa: CASSLHGNQPQHF

d_gene: -
j_gene: TRBJ1-2
abundance: -
v_gene: TRBV4-1
CDR3nt: TGCGCCAGCAGCCTCACCCGGACGGCCGACTATGGCTACACCTTC
CDR3aa: CASSLTRTADYGYTF

d_gene: -
j_gene: TRBJ2-7
abundance: -
v_gene: TRBV7-8
CDR3nt: TGTGCCAGCAGCCTACGACCGGGACGAAATTACGAGCAGTACTTC
CDR3aa: CASSLRPGRNYEQYF

d_gene: TRBD1
j_gene: TRBJ2-7
abundance: -
v_gene: TRBV6-6
CDR3nt: TGTGCCAGCAGTGGGGGACAGAGTCGGGAGCAGTACTTC
CDR3aa: CASSGGQSREQYF

d_gene: TRBD2
j_gene: TRBJ2-3
abundance: -
v_gene: TRBV5-1
CDR3nt: TGCGCCAGCAGCCCGCTGATCGGAGCGGGGAGCACAGATACGCAGTATTTT
CDR3aa: CASSPLIGAGSTDTQYF

d_gene: -
j_gene: TRBJ1-3
abundance: -
v_gene: TRBV5-6
CDR3nt: TGTGCCAGCAGCCCTTTCTCAGGCCACTCTGGAAACACCATATATTTT
CDR3aa: CASSPFSGHSGNTIYF

d_gene: -
j_gene: TRBJ2-1
abundance: few
v_gene: TRBV5-1
CDR3nt: TGCGCCAGCAGTTATGACAGGCTCTCCTACAATGAGCAGTTCTTC
CDR3aa: CASSYDRLSYNEQFF